The rows below give T cell receptor beta chains drawn from one sample of a study of shared clonotypes between healthy human individuals. The protocol was immunoSEQ multiplex PCR, while the TCRdb copy is restricted to in-frame clones and leaves out a portion. This sample yields almost 750,000 clones, of which roughly two thirds are seen a single time; approximately 2% belongs to the top ten. The sequenced material came from memory CD4+ T cells sorted from blood. Source of these receptors: a woman in her 30s in good health. The CDR3 runs from the conserved cysteine through the conserved F or W. A D gene is named only where the DNA matches it firmly. Expanded clones get a size class; other rows say once, few or many, or leave the size out.

d_call: TRBD2; clone_size: once; v_call: TRBV27; j_call: TRBJ2-3; cdr3_nt: TGTGCCAGCAGTCGGGTAGCGGGAACAGATACGCAGTATTTT; cdr3_aa: CASSRVAGTDTQYF
d_call: TRBD1; clone_size: once; v_call: TRBV2; j_call: TRBJ1-2; cdr3_nt: TGTGCCAGCAGTTCAGACAGGGGGGGTTACTATGGCTACACCTTC; cdr3_aa: CASSSDRGGYYGYTF
d_call: TRBD1; clone_size: .; v_call: TRBV10-3; j_call: TRBJ1-1; cdr3_nt: TGTGCCATCAGGGATTCGGACAGGCGTAACACTGAAGCTTTCTTT; cdr3_aa: CAIRDSDRRNTEAFF
d_call: TRBD1; clone_size: .; v_call: TRBV5-1; j_call: TRBJ1-4; cdr3_nt: TGCGCCAGCAGCGGGGACAGCCGTAATGAAAAACTGTTTTTT; cdr3_aa: CASSGDSRNEKLFF
d_call: .; clone_size: few; v_call: TRBV2; j_call: TRBJ1-4; cdr3_nt: TGTGCCAGCAGTCCATTACAGAAACGGCAAAAACTGTTTTTT; cdr3_aa: CASSPLQKRQKLFF
d_call: .; clone_size: .; v_call: TRBV7-2; j_call: TRBJ2-2; cdr3_nt: TGTGCCAGCAGCTTATTTAGCCACCCCGGGGAGTTGTTTTTT; cdr3_aa: CASSLFSHPGELFF
d_call: .; clone_size: once; v_call: TRBV19; j_call: TRBJ1-4; cdr3_nt: TGTGCCAGTAGCAATTACCGGGGGACGAATGAAAAACTGTTTTTT; cdr3_aa: CASSNYRGTNEKLFF
d_call: TRBD1; clone_size: .; v_call: TRBV6-5; j_call: TRBJ2-5; cdr3_nt: TGTGCCAGCAGCAGAGGGACAGGACGCCAAGAGACCCAGTACTTC; cdr3_aa: CASSRGTGRQETQYF
d_call: .; clone_size: .; v_call: TRBV28; j_call: TRBJ1-2; cdr3_nt: TGTGCCAGCAGTTTAACGCCGGCTACTAACTATGGCTACACCTTC; cdr3_aa: CASSLTPATNYGYTF
d_call: .; clone_size: .; v_call: TRBV28; j_call: TRBJ2-1; cdr3_nt: TGTGCCAGCAGATCCCCACCAGGTGGCGGGGACTCCTACAATGAGCAGTTCTTC; cdr3_aa: CASRSPPGGGDSYNEQFF
d_call: .; clone_size: .; v_call: TRBV27; j_call: TRBJ1-1; cdr3_nt: TGTGCCAGCAGTCTAGGAATGAACACTGAAGCTTTCTTT; cdr3_aa: CASSLGMNTEAFF
d_call: TRBD1; clone_size: .; v_call: TRBV19; j_call: TRBJ1-5; cdr3_nt: TGTGCCAGTACCGGAGCGACAGGGATCAATCAGCCCCAGCATTTT; cdr3_aa: CASTGATGINQPQHF
d_call: .; clone_size: few; v_call: TRBV4-1; j_call: TRBJ2-7; cdr3_nt: TGCGCCAGCAGCCAGGCTTACTTAGACGAGCAGTACTTC; cdr3_aa: CASSQAYLDEQYF
d_call: .; clone_size: few; v_call: TRBV19; j_call: TRBJ1-1; cdr3_nt: TGTGCCAGTAGCCAGGGGTTGAACACTGAAGCTTTCTTT; cdr3_aa: CASSQGLNTEAFF
d_call: TRBD2; clone_size: .; v_call: TRBV5-4; j_call: TRBJ2-1; cdr3_nt: TGTGCCAGCAGCGTTGAGCGGGAGTCCCACAATGAGCAGTTCTTC; cdr3_aa: CASSVERESHNEQFF
d_call: .; clone_size: .; v_call: TRBV19; j_call: TRBJ2-7; cdr3_nt: TGTGCCAGTAGTATATGGCATGAAGACTACGAGCAGTACTTC; cdr3_aa: CASSIWHEDYEQYF
d_call: .; clone_size: .; v_call: TRBV28; j_call: TRBJ1-2; cdr3_nt: TGTGCCAGCAGTTTAGGCGGGGGGCAATTAAACTATGGCTACACCTTC; cdr3_aa: CASSLGGGQLNYGYTF
d_call: TRBD2; clone_size: .; v_call: TRBV5-6; j_call: TRBJ2-7; cdr3_nt: TGTGCCAGCAGCTTGGGCGGGAGGGCCCCCTACGAGCAGTACTTC; cdr3_aa: CASSLGGRAPYEQYF
d_call: TRBD2; clone_size: .; v_call: TRBV4-2; j_call: TRBJ2-1; cdr3_nt: TGTGCCAGCAGCCGAATATCCGGGACTAGCGGGACCAGCTCCTACAATGAGCAGTTCTTC; cdr3_aa: CASSRISGTSGTSSYNEQFF
d_call: .; clone_size: .; v_call: TRBV19; j_call: TRBJ1-1; cdr3_nt: TGTGCCAGTAGTATCGGATGGAGGAACAGTGAAGCTTTCTTT; cdr3_aa: CASSIGWRNSEAFF
d_call: .; clone_size: once; v_call: TRBV7-8; j_call: TRBJ2-5; cdr3_nt: TGTGCCAGCAGCCTGGGGGGCTCCCAGTACTTC; cdr3_aa: CASSLGGSQYF
d_call: TRBD2; clone_size: .; v_call: TRBV5-4; j_call: TRBJ2-6; cdr3_nt: TGTGCCAGCAGCCTAACTAGCGGGAGCGGATCTGGGGCCAACGTCCTGACTTTC; cdr3_aa: CASSLTSGSGSGANVLTF
d_call: .; clone_size: .; v_call: TRBV29-1; j_call: TRBJ2-7; cdr3_nt: TGCAGCGTTGGGCGAGACTCCTACGAGCAGTACTTC; cdr3_aa: CSVGRDSYEQYF
d_call: TRBD1; clone_size: .; v_call: TRBV30; j_call: TRBJ1-2; cdr3_nt: TGTGCCTGGAGTGCAGGGGGAGGCTATGGCTACACCTTC; cdr3_aa: CAWSAGGGYGYTF
d_call: .; clone_size: .; v_call: TRBV14; j_call: TRBJ2-1; cdr3_nt: TGTGCCAGCAGCCAAGATCGCATACGAAACAATGAGCAGTTCTTC; cdr3_aa: CASSQDRIRNNEQFF
d_call: TRBD2; clone_size: once; v_call: TRBV7-9; j_call: TRBJ2-2; cdr3_nt: TGTGCCAGCAGCCGAGGACTAGCGGGAGGGTATAAGGCCGGGGAGCTGTTTTTT; cdr3_aa: CASSRGLAGGYKAGELFF
d_call: TRBD1; clone_size: .; v_call: TRBV5-1; j_call: TRBJ2-1; cdr3_nt: TGCGCCAGCAGCTTGGGTGACAGGGACCACAATGAGCAGTTCTTC; cdr3_aa: CASSLGDRDHNEQFF
d_call: TRBD1; clone_size: few; v_call: TRBV19; j_call: TRBJ1-1; cdr3_nt: TGTGCCAGTAGATATACCGGGACAGGGCTTCTTTTCGGAGTGAACACTGAAGCTTTCTTT; cdr3_aa: CASRYTGTGLLFGVNTEAFF
d_call: TRBD1; clone_size: .; v_call: TRBV5-4; j_call: TRBJ2-2; cdr3_nt: TGTGCCAGCAGCTTGGCCAGGGGGCAGGACGGGGAGCTGTTTTTT; cdr3_aa: CASSLARGQDGELFF
d_call: .; clone_size: .; v_call: TRBV27; j_call: TRBJ1-5; cdr3_nt: TGTGCCAGCAGTCCAGGAGACAGGCTGATCAATCAGCCCCAGCATTTT; cdr3_aa: CASSPGDRLINQPQHF
d_call: .; clone_size: .; v_call: TRBV25-1; j_call: TRBJ2-7; cdr3_nt: TGTGCCAGCAGTGACTCTATAACCTACGAGCAGTACTTC; cdr3_aa: CASSDSITYEQYF
d_call: TRBD1; clone_size: few; v_call: TRBV6-1; j_call: TRBJ2-5; cdr3_nt: TGTGCCAGCAGACTACAGGGGAGAGAGACCCAGTACTTC; cdr3_aa: CASRLQGRETQYF
d_call: .; clone_size: .; v_call: TRBV28; j_call: TRBJ1-5; cdr3_nt: TGTGCCAGCCGTCCCCCCCAACAGCCCCAGCATTTT; cdr3_aa: CASRPPQQPQHF
d_call: .; clone_size: .; v_call: TRBV10-2; j_call: TRBJ1-2; cdr3_nt: TGCGCCAGCAGTGAAATCGGAATTTATGGCTACACCTTC; cdr3_aa: CASSEIGIYGYTF
d_call: .; clone_size: once; v_call: TRBV28; j_call: TRBJ1-1; cdr3_nt: TGTGCCAGCAGTTTATGGAGGGGGAACACTGAAGCTTTCTTT; cdr3_aa: CASSLWRGNTEAFF
d_call: .; clone_size: few; v_call: TRBV14; j_call: TRBJ2-3; cdr3_nt: TGTGCCAGCAGTAAGCTGATCACAGATACGCAGTATTTT; cdr3_aa: CASSKLITDTQYF
d_call: TRBD1; clone_size: .; v_call: TRBV28; j_call: TRBJ1-5; cdr3_nt: TGTGCCAGCAGTAACGCCGGGACAGGGGAATATTTCGGTCAGCCCCAGCATTTT; cdr3_aa: CASSNAGTGEYFGQPQHF
d_call: TRBD2; clone_size: .; v_call: TRBV11-2; j_call: TRBJ2-3; cdr3_nt: TGTGCCAGCAGCTTCACCCCCAGCGGGGTCACAGATACGCAGTATTTT; cdr3_aa: CASSFTPSGVTDTQYF
d_call: .; clone_size: .; v_call: TRBV19; j_call: TRBJ2-1; cdr3_nt: TGTGCCAGTAGTATCCGAGGGGGCGGGAGCTCCTACAATGAGCAGTTCTTC; cdr3_aa: CASSIRGGGSSYNEQFF
d_call: .; clone_size: .; v_call: TRBV16; j_call: TRBJ1-2; cdr3_nt: TGTGCCAGCACCTCCGTTTGGGGAGGCTACACCTTC; cdr3_aa: CASTSVWGGYTF
d_call: .; clone_size: .; v_call: TRBV6-5; j_call: TRBJ2-3; cdr3_nt: TGTGCCAGCAGCCCAGTCCCTATAAGTACGCAGTATTTT; cdr3_aa: CASSPVPISTQYF
d_call: TRBD1; clone_size: .; v_call: TRBV29-1; j_call: TRBJ1-2; cdr3_nt: TGCAGCACTTCCCAGGGGGCGTCTAACTATGGCTACACCTTC; cdr3_aa: CSTSQGASNYGYTF
d_call: .; clone_size: .; v_call: TRBV12-5; j_call: TRBJ1-3; cdr3_nt: TGTGCTAGTAGGGCAGGGACTGGAAACACCATATATTTT; cdr3_aa: CASRAGTGNTIYF